This passage covers 23 T cell receptor beta chains from one sample sequenced in a study of blood T cells in healthy people across ages. A sample-barcoded 5' primer and a J-beta primer mix were used in a second PCR of roughly 7 to 12 cycles. Using its own MiXCR run on the 5' RACE reads, TCRdb lists one record per CDR3 protein. The sample contains fewer than 1,200,000 distinct CDR3 sequences, less than 25% of which appear only once. This sample was also put to use in a study of T cells of mothers and their children.

Sequencing was done on a sample of blood. These receptors were taken from a girl aged 2-9 years in good health.

The gene calls are TRBV6-2 or TRBV6-3 and TRBJ1-5, with D possibly being TRBD1 (5 bases). V gave up 5 bases and J gave up 3 bases, with 11 bases separating them. Per the germline V gene, CDR1 is MNHEY and CDR2 is SVGEGT. This CDR3 region has 14 residues. The CDR3 protein is CASSDPGTNQPQHF. For the CDR3, the DNA is TGTGCCAGCAGTGATCCCGGGACCAATCAGCCCCAGCATTTT.

The CDR3 nucleotides are TGCAGCGTCGCAGGACTTCTCTCCTACAATGAGCAGTTCTTC. Amino acids: CSVAGLLSYNEQFF. J is TRBJ2-5 and V is TRBV29-1; D perhaps matches TRBD2 (5 bases). TRBJ2-1 matches the DNA end more closely, so the J call is doubtful. CDR1 SQVTM and CDR2 ANQGSEA come from the germline V gene. The CDR3 has 14 amino acids.

The chain links TRBV12-3 or TRBV12-4 to TRBJ1-1; TRBD1 is a possible D gene (6 bases). V lost 8 bases and J lost 6, with 13 bases in between. The CDR3 has 12 residues. CDR3 in amino acids: CASHRVMSEAFF. The DNA for the CDR3 is TGTGCCAGCCACAGGGTGATGTCTGAAGCTTTCTTT.

CDR3 protein: CSVTSIGRSEQYF. The CDR3 bases are TGCAGCGTGACGTCGATAGGGCGCTCCGAGCAGTACTTC. V is TRBV29-1 and J is TRBJ2-7, with no clear D. V was cut by 6 bases and J by 6 bases, with 18 bases left in between. This CDR3 comprises 13 residues. From germline, CDR1 is SQVTM and CDR2 ANQGSEA.

This clonotype was seen a single time. The chain uses TRBV7-9 and TRBJ1-2; D not certain. V lost 5 bases to trimming and J lost 6 bases, with 10 bases between them. Germline CDR1 and CDR2: SEHNR and FQNEAQ (reference sequence). The CDR3 runs to 12 residues. This CDR3 reads CASSRYADGYTF. The CDR3 DNA follows: TGTGCCAGCAGCAGGTATGCTGATGGCTACACCTTC.

The CDR3 here is CASLGQTYYEQYF. The CDR3 bases are TGTGCCAGTCTCGGACAGACTTACTACGAGCAGTACTTC. The gene calls are TRBV2 and TRBJ2-7; TRBD1 might be the D (6 bases). Germline CDR1 is SNHLY and CDR2 is FYNNEI. This CDR3 has 13 amino acids. The V and J ends lost 9 bases and 3 bases respectively, with 15 bases between them.

The chain couples TRBV12-3 or TRBV12-4 to TRBJ1-1, with D possibly matching TRBD1 (5 bases). The CDR3 has 14 residues. Trimming removed 3 bases at V and 3 bases at J, with 11 bases between. The CDR3 coding sequence is TGTGCCAGCAGTTTGGCGTCAGGGCACACTGAAGCTTTCTTT. Amino acids: CASSLASGHTEAFF.

This clonotype was counted only a few times. The chain employs TRBV28 and TRBJ2-1; D unresolved. The ends were cut back, 5 bases at V and 2 bases at J, with 7 bases in the middle. The germline V gene encodes CDR1 MDHEN and CDR2 SYDVKM. CDR3 length: 13 amino acids. As DNA, the CDR3 is TGTGCCAGCAGTCCACAGCCCTACAATGAGCAGTTCTTC. The encoded protein is CASSPQPYNEQFF.

A few counts support this clonotype. The V gene is TRBV11-3, the J gene TRBJ2-4, with TRBD2 as a possible D gene (6 bases). Germline V lookup: CDR1 SGHNT, CDR2 YENEEA. V was trimmed by 4 bases and J by 9 bases, leaving 22 bases between them. The CDR3 runs 16 residues. The CDR3 sequence is CASSSFQVLQGGIQYF. As DNA, the CDR3 is TGTGCCAGCAGCTCCTTTCAAGTATTGCAGGGAGGCATTCAGTACTTC.

The chain is built from TRBV15 and TRBJ2-1, with 8 bases that match TRBD1. The J call may be faulty, since TRBJ2-5 better matches the DNA end. The length of the CDR3 is 14 residues. Germline loops: CDR1 LNHNV, CDR2 YYDKDF (reference sequence). CDR3 sequence (DNA): TGTGCCACCAGCCCAAGGACAGGGTGGGAGACCCAGTACTTC. It specifies CATSPRTGWETQYF.

This chain uses TRBV5-4 with TRBJ2-1; D perhaps matches TRBD2 (7 bases). In germline, CDR1 is SGHNT, CDR2 YYREEE (reference sequence). The CDR3 has 16 amino acids. The V gene lost 7 bases and the J gene lost 0 bases, with 17 bases spanning the gap. The CDR3: CASPGVGGASYNEQFF. The DNA for the CDR3 is TGTGCCAGCCCAGGCGTGGGGGGGGCCTCCTACAATGAGCAGTTCTTC.

This chain uses TRBV5-1 with TRBJ1-1, with 7 bases fitting TRBD1. Germline loops: CDR1 SGHRS, CDR2 YFSETQ. Germline trimming cut 4 bases from V and 1 base from J; bases unmatched to any gene: 7. This CDR3 has 15 residues. The CDR3 reads CASSQNRGGNTEAFF. In nucleotides, the CDR3 is TGCGCCAGCAGCCAAAACAGGGGTGGGAACACTGAAGCTTTCTTT.

The rearrangement joins TRBV29-1 to TRBJ2-5; TRBD1 aligns across 7 bases. The J segment lost 2 bases and the V segment lost 4 bases, leaving 7 bases of the junction unmatched. In germline, CDR1 is SQVTM, CDR2 ANQGSEA. This CDR3 contains 14 residues. CDR3 DNA: TGCAGCGTTGCCACGACAGGGAAGCAAGAGACCCAGTACTTC. Its translation: CSVATTGKQETQYF.

This clonotype has more than one count but fewer than ten. This rearrangement joins TRBV15 to TRBJ2-2; tentatively, D is TRBD1 (5 bases). The V and J ends lost 0 bases and 5 bases respectively, with 13 bases between them. The length of the CDR3 is 16 residues. Per the germline V gene, CDR1 is LNHNV and CDR2 is YYDKDF (reference sequence). The CDR3 region has the DNA TGTGCCACCAGCAGAGATAGGGGAAGCAGTACCGGGGAGCTGTTTTTT. As protein: CATSRDRGSSTGELFF. Using reference TRBV15 and TRBJ2-2 for the parts outside the CDR3, the full variable domain is DAMVIQNPRYQVTQFGKPVTLSCSQTLNHNVMYWYQQKSSQAPKLLFHYYDKDFNNEADTPDNFQSRRPNTSFCFLDIRSPGLGDTAMYLCATSRDRGSSTGELFFGEGSRLTVL.

This clonotype has more than one count but fewer than ten. J is TRBJ2-5 and V is TRBV28; D may be TRBD2 (5 bases). Near its end, the DNA agrees better with TRBJ2-7, so the J call may be wrong. This CDR3 is 15 amino acids long. Germline V CDR1 and CDR2: MDHEN, SYDVKM. The CDR3 sequence is CASSITGISSYEQYF. The CDR3 DNA sequence: TGTGCCAGCAGTATCACCGGGATTAGTTCCTACGAGCAGTACTTC.

Turning to this clonotype: The CDR3 does not close with the conserved phenylalanine or tryptophan, likely indicating a read error. The V gene is TRBV12-3 or TRBV12-4, the J gene TRBJ2-7, with D hard to call. The CDR3 length is 13 residues. Between the trimmed V and J ends, which lost 1 base and 3 bases, there was a span of 7 bases. CDR3 protein: CASSLGVLYEQYL. CDR3 DNA: TGTGCCAGCAGTTTAGGAGTTCTCTACGAGCAGTACCTC.

In this sample, this clonotype turned up a few times. The CDR3 protein is CSASFPSTTSGVETQYF. CDR3 nucleotides: TGCAGTGCTAGCTTCCCGAGCACCACTAGCGGGGTAGAGACCCAGTACTTC. The rearrangement joins TRBV20-1 to TRBJ2-5, with 10 bases matching TRBD2. The trim removed 3 bases at V and 4 bases at J, leaving 14 bases unmatched. The germline V gene encodes CDR1 DFQATT and CDR2 SNEGSKA (reference sequence). The CDR3 totals 17 residues.

V and J are TRBV6-4 and TRBJ2-3; D gene unclear. V gave up 8 bases and J gave up 0 bases, with 6 bases separating them. Looked up from germline, CDR1 is MRHNA and CDR2 is SNTAGT. CDR3 length: 12 amino acids. The CDR3 spells CASFSSTDTQYF. The CDR3, as DNA: TGTGCCAGCTTCTCTAGCACAGATACGCAGTATTTT.

The chain couples TRBV12-3 or TRBV12-4 to TRBJ1-3; TRBD1 matches 8 bases. The V gene end was trimmed by 6 bases and the J gene end by 0 bases; junction bases not matched to a gene: 10. The length of the CDR3 is 17 residues. CDR3 sequence: CASSVDRGLNSGNTIYF. CDR3 nucleotide sequence: TGTGCCAGCAGCGTTGACAGGGGTTTGAACTCTGGAAACACCATATATTTT.

This sequence joins TRBV4-2 and TRBJ2-5, with 7 bases aligning to TRBD2. Germline values: CDR1 LGHNA, CDR2 YNFKEQ. The CDR3 totals 16 residues. V shed 4 bases, J shed 2 bases, and the junction held 10 bases outside the gene matches. The CDR3 nucleotides read TGTGCCAGCAGCCTGGGAGATCTGCGGGAGCAAGAGACCCAGTACTTC. Amino acid sequence: CASSLGDLREQETQYF.

This clonotype was seen only a few times. The rearrangement joins TRBV29-1 to TRBJ2-6; TRBD1 agrees at 12 bases. CDR3 length: 18 amino acids. Looked up from germline, CDR1 is SQVTM and CDR2 is ANQGSEA. V trimming: 7 bases; J trimming: 4 bases; junction bases outside the gene matches: 14. The CDR3 spells CSATTGTGGEGGANVLTF. Here the CDR3 DNA reads TGCAGCGCAACTACCGGGACAGGGGGCGAGGGAGGGGCCAACGTCCTGACTTTC.

The chain carries TRBV12-3 or TRBV12-4 and TRBJ2-5, with a tentative D call TRBD2 (6 bases). The CDR3 runs 14 residues. V lost 5 bases and J 2 bases, leaving 12 bases between the germline ends. The CDR3 is CASSTIAVQETQYF. DNA of the CDR3: TGTGCCAGCAGTACGATAGCGGTTCAAGAGACCCAGTACTTC.

The J gene is TRBJ1-2, the V gene TRBV12-3 or TRBV12-4; D is possibly TRBD1 (6 bases). The V end was cut by 5 bases, the J end by 8 bases, with 12 bases between. The CDR3 length is 12 residues. The CDR3 DNA follows: TGTGCCAGCAGTACAGGGTTGGGGGGCTACACCTTC. Protein product: CASSTGLGGYTF.